This T cell receptor beta chain was sequenced in a study of cytotoxic CD8 clonotypes in ibrutinib-treated CLL. Background on the study: The samples contained 260,000 or so productive templates on average. They also contained an average of about 100,000 productive rearrangements. Study-wide results and caveats: At ibrutinib response, clonality increased, and at progression it declined back toward baseline.

V lost 7 bases and J 1 base, leaving 12 bases between the germline ends. This CDR3 has 13 amino acids. Germline V CDR1 and CDR2: SGHDT, YYEEEE. As to this clone: Its antigen remains unknown.

The protocol was immunoSEQ multiplex PCR, while the TCRdb copy is restricted to in-frame clones and leaves out a portion. The table lists 90,000 to 100,000 clones, around four fifths of them singletons, with approximately 30% in the top ten. This sequence originates from a human donor with chronic lymphocytic leukemia. The material was PBMCs, obtained after 12 months of ibrutinib treatment. The chain joins TRBV5-6 to TRBJ2-7; possible D gene TRBD2, 6 bases. Written as DNA, the CDR3 is TGTGCCAGCGGAGGGCTGACTTCCTACGAGCAGTACTTC. It translates to CASGGLTSYEQYF.